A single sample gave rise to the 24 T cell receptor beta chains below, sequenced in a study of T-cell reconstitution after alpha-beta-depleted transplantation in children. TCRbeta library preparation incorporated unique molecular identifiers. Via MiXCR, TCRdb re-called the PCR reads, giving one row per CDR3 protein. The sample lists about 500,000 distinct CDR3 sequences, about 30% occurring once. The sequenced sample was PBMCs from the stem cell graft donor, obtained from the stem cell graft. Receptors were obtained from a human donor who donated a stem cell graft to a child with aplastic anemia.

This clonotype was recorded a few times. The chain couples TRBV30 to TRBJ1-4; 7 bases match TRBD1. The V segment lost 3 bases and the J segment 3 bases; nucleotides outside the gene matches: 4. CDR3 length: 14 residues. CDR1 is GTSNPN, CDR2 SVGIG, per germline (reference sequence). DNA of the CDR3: TGTGCCTGGAGACAACAGGGGTCTAATGAAAAACTGTTTTTT. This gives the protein CAWRQQGSNEKLFF.

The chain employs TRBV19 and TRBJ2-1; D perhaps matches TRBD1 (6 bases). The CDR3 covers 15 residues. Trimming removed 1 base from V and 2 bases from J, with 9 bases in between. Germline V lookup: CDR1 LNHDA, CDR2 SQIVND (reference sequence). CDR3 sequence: CASSIGDTTYNEQFF. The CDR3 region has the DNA TGTGCCAGTAGTATAGGGGACACAACCTACAATGAGCAGTTCTTC.

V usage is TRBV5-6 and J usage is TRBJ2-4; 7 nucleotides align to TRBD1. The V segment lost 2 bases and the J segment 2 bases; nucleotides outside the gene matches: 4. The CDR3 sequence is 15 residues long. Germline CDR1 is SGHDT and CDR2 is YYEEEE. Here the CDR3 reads CASSFMTGPKNIQYF. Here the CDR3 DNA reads TGTGCCAGCAGCTTTATGACAGGGCCCAAAAACATTCAGTACTTC.

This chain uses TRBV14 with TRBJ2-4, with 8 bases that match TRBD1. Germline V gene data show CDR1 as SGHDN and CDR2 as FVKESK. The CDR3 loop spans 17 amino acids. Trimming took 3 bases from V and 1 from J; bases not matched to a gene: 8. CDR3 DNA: TGTGCCAGCAGCCAGAGACAGGGGATATTCGCCAAAAACATTCAGTACTTC. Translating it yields CASSQRQGIFAKNIQYF.

The CDR3 loop reads CASSSAARGGDNEQFF. In DNA, the CDR3 is TGTGCCAGCAGCTCAGCGGCGAGGGGGGGAGACAATGAGCAGTTCTTC. The chain has TRBV7-6 and TRBJ2-1; perhaps TRBD2 as D (7 bases). Germline CDR1 SGHVS, CDR2 FNYEAQ. The CDR3 extends over 16 amino acids. The germline V and J ends were trimmed by 4 bases and 5 bases, with 18 bases remaining between them. Full variable domain (remainder filled in from reference TRBV7-6 and TRBJ2-1): GAGVSQSPRYKVTKRGQDVALRCDPISGHVSLYWYRQALGQGPEFLTYFNYEAQQDKSGLPNDRFSAERPEGSISTLTIQRTEQRDSAMYRCASSSAARGGDNEQFFGPGTRLTVL.

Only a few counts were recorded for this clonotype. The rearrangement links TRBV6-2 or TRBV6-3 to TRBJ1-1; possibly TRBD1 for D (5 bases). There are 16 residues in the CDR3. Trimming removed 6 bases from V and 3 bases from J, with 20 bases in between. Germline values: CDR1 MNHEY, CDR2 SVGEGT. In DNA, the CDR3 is TGTGCCAGCAGATCCGACAGAAGATTATACGACACTGAAGCTTTCTTT. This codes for CASRSDRRLYDTEAFF.

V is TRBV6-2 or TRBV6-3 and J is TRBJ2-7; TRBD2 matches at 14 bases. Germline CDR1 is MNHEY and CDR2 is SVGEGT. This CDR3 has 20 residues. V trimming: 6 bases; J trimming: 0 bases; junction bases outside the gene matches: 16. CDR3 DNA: TGTGCCAGCAGCCGTCCCACATTCCGACTAGCGGGAGGGAGCTCCTACGAGCAGTACGTC. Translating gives CASSRPTFRLAGGSSYEQYV.

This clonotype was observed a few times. This CDR3 reads CSATPGPGQGRLAGPNEQFF. DNA for the CDR3: TGCAGTGCTACCCCCGGACCCGGACAGGGTCGGCTAGCGGGGCCGAATGAGCAGTTCTTC. The rearrangement uses TRBV20-1 and TRBJ2-1; possibly TRBD2 for D (9 bases). CDR3 length: 20 residues. Germline assignment: CDR1 DFQATT and CDR2 SNEGSKA (reference sequence). Trimming took off 4 bases at V and 7 bases at J, with 35 bases between the two ends.

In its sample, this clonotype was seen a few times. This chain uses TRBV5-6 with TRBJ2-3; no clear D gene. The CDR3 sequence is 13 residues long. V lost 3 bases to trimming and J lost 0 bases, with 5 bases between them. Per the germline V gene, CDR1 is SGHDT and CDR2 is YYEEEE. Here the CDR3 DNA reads TGTGCCAGCAGCTCCCAGAGCACAGATACGCAGTATTTT. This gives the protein CASSSQSTDTQYF.

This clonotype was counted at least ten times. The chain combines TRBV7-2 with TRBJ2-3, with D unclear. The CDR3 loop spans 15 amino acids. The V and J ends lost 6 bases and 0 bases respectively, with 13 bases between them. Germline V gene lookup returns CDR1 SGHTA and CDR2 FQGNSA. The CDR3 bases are TGTGCCAGCAGTTTATCCGGGCGGAGCACAGATACGCAGTATTTT. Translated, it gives CASSLSGRSTDTQYF.

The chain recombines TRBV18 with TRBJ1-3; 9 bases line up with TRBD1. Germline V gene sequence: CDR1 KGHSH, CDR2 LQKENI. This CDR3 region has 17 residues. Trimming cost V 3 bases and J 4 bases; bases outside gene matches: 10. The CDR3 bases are TGTGCCAGCTCACCTCGTCCCGGGACAGGGTTCGGAAACACCATATATTTT. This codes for CASSPRPGTGFGNTIYF.

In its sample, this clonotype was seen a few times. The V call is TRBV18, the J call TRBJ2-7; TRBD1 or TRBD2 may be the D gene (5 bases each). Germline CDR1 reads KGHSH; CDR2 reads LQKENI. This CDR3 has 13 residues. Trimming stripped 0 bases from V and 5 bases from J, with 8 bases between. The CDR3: CASSPPGDNEQYV. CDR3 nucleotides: TGTGCCAGCTCACCACCGGGGGATAACGAGCAGTACGTC.

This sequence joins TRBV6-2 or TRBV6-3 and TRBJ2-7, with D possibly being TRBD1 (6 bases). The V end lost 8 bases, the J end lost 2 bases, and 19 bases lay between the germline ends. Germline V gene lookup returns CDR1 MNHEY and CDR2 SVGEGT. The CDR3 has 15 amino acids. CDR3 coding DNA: TGTGCCAGCGGGGAAAACAGGGTGAACCCCTACGAGCAGTACTTC. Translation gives CASGENRVNPYEQYF.

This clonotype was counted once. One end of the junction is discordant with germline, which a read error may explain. The CDR3 here is CASSLGGETGATF. CDR3 bases: TGTGCCAGCAGCTTGGGAGGGGAGACAGGTGCAACTTTT. This chain links TRBV5-5 with TRBJ1-4, with D perhaps TRBD1 (6 bases). Germline V gives CDR1 SGHKS, CDR2 YYEKEE (reference sequence). The CDR3 spans 13 residues.

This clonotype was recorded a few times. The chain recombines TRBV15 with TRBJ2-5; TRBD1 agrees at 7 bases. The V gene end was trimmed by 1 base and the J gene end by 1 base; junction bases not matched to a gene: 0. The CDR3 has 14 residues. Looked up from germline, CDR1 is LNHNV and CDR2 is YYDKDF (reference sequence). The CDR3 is CATSRGDSQETQYF. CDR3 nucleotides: TGTGCCACCAGCAGAGGGGACAGCCAAGAGACCCAGTACTTC.

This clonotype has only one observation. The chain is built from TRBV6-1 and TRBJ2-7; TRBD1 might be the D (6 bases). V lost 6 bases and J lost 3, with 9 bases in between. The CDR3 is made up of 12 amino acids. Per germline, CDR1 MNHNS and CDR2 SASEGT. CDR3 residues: CASRRDNYEQYF. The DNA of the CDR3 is TGTGCCAGCAGACGGGACAACTACGAGCAGTACTTC.

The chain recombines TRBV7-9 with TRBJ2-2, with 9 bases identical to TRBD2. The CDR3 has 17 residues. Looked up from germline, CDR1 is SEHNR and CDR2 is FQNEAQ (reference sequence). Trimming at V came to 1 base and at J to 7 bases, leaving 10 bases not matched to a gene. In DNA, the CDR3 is TGTGCCAGCAGCTTAGGTAGCGGGAGTCCTACCGGCGGGGAGCTGTTTTTT. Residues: CASSLGSGSPTGGELFF.

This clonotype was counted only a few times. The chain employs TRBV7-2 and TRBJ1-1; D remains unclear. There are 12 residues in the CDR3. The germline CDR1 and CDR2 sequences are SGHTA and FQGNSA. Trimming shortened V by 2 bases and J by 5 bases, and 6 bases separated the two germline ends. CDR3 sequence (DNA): TGTGCCAGCAGCTTACAGGTGACTGAAGCTTTCTTT. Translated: CASSLQVTEAFF.

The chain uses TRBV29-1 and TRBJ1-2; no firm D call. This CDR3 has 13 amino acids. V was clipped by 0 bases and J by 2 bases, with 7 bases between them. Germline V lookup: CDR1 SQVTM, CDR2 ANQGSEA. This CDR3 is CSVEEYLNYGYTF. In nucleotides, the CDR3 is TGCAGCGTTGAAGAGTACTTAAACTATGGCTACACCTTC.

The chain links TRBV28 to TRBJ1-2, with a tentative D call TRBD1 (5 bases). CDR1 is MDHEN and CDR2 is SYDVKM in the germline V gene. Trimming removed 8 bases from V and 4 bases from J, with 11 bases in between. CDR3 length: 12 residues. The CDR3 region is CASLTASYGYTF. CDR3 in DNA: TGTGCCAGCTTGACAGCCTCCTATGGCTACACCTTC.

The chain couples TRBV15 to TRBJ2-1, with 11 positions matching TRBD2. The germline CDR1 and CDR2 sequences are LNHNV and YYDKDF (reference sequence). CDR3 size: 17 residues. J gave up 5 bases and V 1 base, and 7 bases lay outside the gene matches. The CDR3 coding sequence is TGTGCCACCAGCAGAGTAGCGGGAGGGTCTGGAGACAATGAGCAGTTCTTC. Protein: CATSRVAGGSGDNEQFF.

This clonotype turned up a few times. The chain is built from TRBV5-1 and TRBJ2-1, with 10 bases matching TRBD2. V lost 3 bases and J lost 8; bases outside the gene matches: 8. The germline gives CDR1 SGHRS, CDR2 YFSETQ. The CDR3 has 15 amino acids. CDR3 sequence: CASSSTSGIGDEQFF. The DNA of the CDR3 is TGCGCCAGCAGCTCCACTAGCGGGATAGGAGATGAGCAGTTCTTC.

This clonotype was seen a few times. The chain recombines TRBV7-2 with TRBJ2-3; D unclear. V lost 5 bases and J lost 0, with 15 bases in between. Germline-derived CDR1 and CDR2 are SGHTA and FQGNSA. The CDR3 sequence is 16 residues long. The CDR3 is CASSPRTVLSTDTQYF. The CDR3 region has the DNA TGTGCCAGCAGCCCTCGAACAGTCCTGAGCACAGATACGCAGTATTTT.

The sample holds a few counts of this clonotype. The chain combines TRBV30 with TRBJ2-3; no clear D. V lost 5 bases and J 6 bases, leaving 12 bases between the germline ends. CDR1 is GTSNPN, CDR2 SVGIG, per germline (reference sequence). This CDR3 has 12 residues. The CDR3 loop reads CAWGHIGDTQYF. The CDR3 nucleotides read TGTGCCTGGGGGCATATAGGGGATACGCAGTATTTT.